The entry below gives a single TCR beta chain sequence along with its context. Germline and junction disagree at one end, which may indicate a read error. RNA extraction was followed by reverse transcription into cDNA, which acted as the sequencing template. Sequenced by immunoSEQ multiplex PCR; TCRdb stores in-frame clones only, minus some. The sample records 150,000 to 200,000 clones, about 71% being singletons. This sample is drawn from a study of CD8+ T cells in alopecia areata. CDR3 size: 12 residues. Germline V gene data show CDR1 as SGHDT and CDR2 as YYEEEE. The treatment here: oral pan-JAK inhibitor, 5-10 mg twice daily.

The source is a human donor with alopecia areata. The sample consisted of CD4+ T cells sorted from blood, taken at week 4, from a patient treated with tofacitinib. J is TRBJ2-7 and V is TRBV5-6; D is unclear. The CDR3 region is CASNLTGVEQYF. The DNA of the CDR3 is TGTGCCAGCAACTTGACTGGGGTCGAGCAGTACTTC.